This T cell receptor (beta chain) stems from a study of blood T cell repertoires in COVID-19. Study summary: Samples representing acute and convalescent COVID-19 were sourced from the United States, Italy and Spain. Sample material is recorded as cDNA or gDNA derived from T cells, B-cell-depleted T cells, or PBMCs.

The CDR3 loop spans 16 amino acids. The V gene's germline CDR1 is LNHDA and CDR2 SQIVND (reference sequence). V lost 5 bases and J 2 bases, leaving 19 bases between the germline ends. Produced via immunoSEQ multiplex PCR; TCRdb's table is partial and in-frame only. The sample consists of about 15,000 clones, around 88% of them appearing once. Only one count was recorded for this clone. Input material: peripheral blood. V usage is TRBV19 and J usage is TRBJ2-7; D possibly corresponds to TRBD1 (7 bases). The TCR originated in a human donor with active COVID-19. The donor label of this sample is uncertain. The CDR3 loop reads CASSQPRRDSTYEQYF. The CDR3 DNA follows: TGTGCCAGTAGTCAACCACGGAGGGACAGCACCTACGAGCAGTACTTC.